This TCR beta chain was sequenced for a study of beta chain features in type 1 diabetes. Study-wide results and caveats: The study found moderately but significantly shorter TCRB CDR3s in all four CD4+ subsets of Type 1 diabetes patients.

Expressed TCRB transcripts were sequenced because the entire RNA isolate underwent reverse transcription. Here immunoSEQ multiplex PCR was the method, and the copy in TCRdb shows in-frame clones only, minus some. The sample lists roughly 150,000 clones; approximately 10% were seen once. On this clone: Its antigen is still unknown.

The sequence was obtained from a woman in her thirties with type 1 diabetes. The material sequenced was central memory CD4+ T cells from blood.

The CDR3 region has the DNA TGTGCCAGCTCACCTCAGAGGGGGACCACTGAAGCTTTCTTT. It specifies CASSPQRGTTEAFF. V usage is TRBV18 and J usage is TRBJ1-1; tentative D call: TRBD1 (6 bases). This CDR3 comprises 14 residues. In germline, CDR1 is KGHSH, CDR2 LQKENI. V shed 3 bases and J shed 4 bases, with 12 bases lying between them.